These 32 T cell receptor beta chains were sequenced from one sample in a study of shared clonotypes between healthy human individuals. Profiling relied on immunoSEQ multiplex PCR, and the TCRdb table lists in-frame clones only, not all of them. The sample consists of roughly 1 million clones, about 74% of them appearing once. The specimen sequenced was memory CD4+ T cells sorted from blood. Indicated subset: CD45RA-negative fraction. These receptors were obtained from a man between 18 and 29 years old in good health.

The gene calls are TRBV27 and TRBJ1-2, with 7 bases that match TRBD1. With 3 bases clipped from V and 4 bases from J, the junction kept 2 bases outside the gene matches. The CDR3 has 13 residues. Germline CDR1 and CDR2: MNHEY and SMNVEV (reference sequence). CDR3 coding DNA: TGTGCCAGCAGTTTGGGACAGAGCTATGGCTACACCTTC. It is translated as CASSLGQSYGYTF.

The chain couples TRBV7-2 to TRBJ2-3, with D perhaps TRBD1 (6 bases). CDR3 length: 16 amino acids. The V end was cut by 2 bases, the J end by 0 bases, with 12 bases between. Germline-derived CDR1 and CDR2 are SGHTA and FQGNSA. Here the CDR3 reads CASSLIQGLSTDTQYF. DNA of the CDR3: TGTGCCAGCAGCTTAATTCAGGGGCTAAGCACAGATACGCAGTATTTT.

The chain is built from TRBV9 and TRBJ1-5; D is undetermined. This CDR3 is 15 amino acids long. Trimming shortened V by 2 bases and J by 4 bases, and 13 bases separated the two germline ends. Germline CDR1 reads SGDLS; CDR2 reads YYNGEE. The CDR3 reads CASSVAPGPNQPQHF. DNA for the CDR3: TGTGCCAGCAGCGTCGCCCCCGGGCCGAATCAGCCCCAGCATTTT. Drawing the rest from reference TRBV9 and TRBJ1-5, the complete variable domain is DSGVTQTPKHLITATGQRVTLRCSPRSGDLSVYWYQQSLDQGLQFLIQYYNGEERAKGNILERFSAQQFPDLHSELNLSSLELGDSALYFCASSVAPGPNQPQHFGDGTRLSIL.

This clone was counted once. The J gene is TRBJ2-2, the V gene TRBV7-2; 7 positions agree with TRBD1. Looked up from germline, CDR1 is SGHTA and CDR2 is FQGNSA. The trim removed 3 bases at V and 5 bases at J, leaving 6 bases unmatched. There are 15 residues in the CDR3. Written as DNA, the CDR3 is TGTGCCAGCAGCTTTGGGACAGCCTCAACCGGGGAGCTGTTTTTT. Protein product: CASSFGTASTGELFF.

The genes are TRBV11-2 and TRBJ2-3; possibly TRBD1 or TRBD2 for D (5 bases each). V gave up 4 bases and J gave up 12 bases, with 14 bases separating them. Per the germline V gene, CDR1 is SGHAT and CDR2 is FQNNGV. The CDR3 is made up of 12 amino acids. CDR3 sequence (DNA): TGTGCCAGCAGCTCATCCTTGGGGGTTCAGTATTTT. Amino acid sequence: CASSSSLGVQYF.

This clone was counted once. The V call is TRBV5-1, the J call TRBJ2-2; 11 bases agree with TRBD2. After removal of 7 bases from V and 7 bases from J, the junction contained 6 bases not matched to a gene. The CDR3 has 14 amino acids. Germline V gene data show CDR1 as SGHRS and CDR2 as YFSETQ. The DNA for the CDR3 is TGCGCCAGCGCCACTAGCGGGGGCCGCGGGGAGCTGTTTTTT. This codes for CASATSGGRGELFF.

The rearrangement links TRBV25-1 to TRBJ1-5; TRBD1 matches 9 bases. CDR1 MGHDK and CDR2 SYGVNS come from the germline V gene. Losses at the gene ends were 5 bases for V and 3 bases for J; bases not matched to a gene: 8. The CDR3 totals 16 residues. DNA of the CDR3: TGTGCCAGCAGTTCCCCGGACAGGGGACACAATCAGCCCCAGCATTTT. Residues: CASSSPDRGHNQPQHF.

The J gene is TRBJ2-3, the V gene TRBV5-6, with TRBD2 identical over 10 bases. V was clipped by 1 base and J by 4 bases; unmatched bases: 9. Germline assignment: CDR1 SGHDT and CDR2 YYEEEE. The CDR3 is 17 residues long. CDR3 protein: CASSLPLLAGSPDTQYF. CDR3 sequence (DNA): TGTGCCAGCAGCTTGCCCCTACTAGCGGGAAGCCCAGATACGCAGTATTTT.

About this clone itself: The same CDR3 is also encoded by other DNA sequences in this sample. This chain uses TRBV30 with TRBJ2-1; tentative D call: TRBD2 (7 bases). The CDR3 is 14 residues long. Germline CDR1 reads GTSNPN; CDR2 reads SVGIG (reference sequence). V dropped 4 bases and J dropped 4 bases, with 14 bases sitting between them. CDR3 DNA: TGTGCCTGGAATAGGGGGGGGCTGTACAATGAGCAGTTCTTC. Translated, it gives CAWNRGGLYNEQFF.

This clone was seen once. V gene TRBV11-2 combines with J gene TRBJ2-5; D is perhaps TRBD1 or TRBD2 (6 bases each). The CDR3 runs to 15 residues. The V end was cut by 0 bases, the J end by 5 bases, with 13 bases between. Looked up from germline, CDR1 is SGHAT and CDR2 is FQNNGV. The DNA of the CDR3 is TGTGCCAGCAGCTTAGAGGCAGGGGAGGCCGAGACCCAGTACTTC. It specifies CASSLEAGEAETQYF.

Concerning this clone itself: Distinct nucleotide sequences in the sample also encode this CDR3. V is TRBV7-9 and J is TRBJ1-3; no reliable D call. Per the germline V gene, CDR1 is SEHNR and CDR2 is FQNEAQ (reference sequence). V was cut by 5 bases and J by 4 bases, with 6 bases left in between. This CDR3 spans 12 amino acids. Here the CDR3 DNA reads TGTGCCAGCAGCACCACCGGAAACACCATATATTTT. The encoded protein is CASSTTGNTIYF. The variable domain in full, with the rest retrieved from reference TRBV7-9 and TRBJ1-3, is DTGVSQNPRHKITKRGQNVTFRCDPISEHNRLYWYRQTLGQGPEFLTYFQNEAQLEKSRLLSDRFSAERPKGSFSTLEIQRTEQGDSAMYLCASSTTGNTIYFGEGSWLTVV.

The table lists this clone with a few counts. Other DNA sequences in this sample translate to the same CDR3. The V gene is TRBV7-2, the J gene TRBJ1-1; D is ambiguous. Germline-derived CDR1 and CDR2 are SGHTA and FQGNSA. V dropped 3 bases and J dropped 1 base, with 3 bases sitting between them. The CDR3 runs to 12 residues. CDR3: CASSFRNTEAFF. For the CDR3, the DNA is TGTGCCAGCAGCTTCAGGAACACTGAAGCTTTCTTT.

In this sample, this clone turned up once. The chain links TRBV5-1 to TRBJ2-2; D is perhaps TRBD2 (5 bases). V lost 6 bases and J 7 bases, leaving 16 bases between the germline ends. The CDR3 extends over 14 amino acids. Germline lookup yields CDR1 SGHRS and CDR2 YFSETQ. The CDR3 nucleotides are TGCGCCAGCAAAGAGGGAAGGACGGGCGGGGAGCTGTTTTTT. It is translated as CASKEGRTGGELFF.

This chain uses TRBV9 with TRBJ2-7, with D possibly TRBD2 on 5 matching bases. Trimming left V 4 bases short and J 5 bases short, with 13 bases between. Looked up from germline, CDR1 is SGDLS and CDR2 is YYNGEE. This CDR3 spans 13 amino acids. CDR3 in amino acids: CASSRGPDNEQYF. The DNA of the CDR3 is TGTGCCAGCAGCCGAGGGCCCGACAACGAGCAGTACTTC.

Details on this clone: This specimen includes other DNA sequences encoding the same CDR3. The rearrangement joins TRBV2 to TRBJ2-1; 7 positions match TRBD1. Germline assignment: CDR1 SNHLY and CDR2 FYNNEI. V shed 4 bases, J shed 1 base, and the junction held 1 base outside the gene matches. CDR3 length: 14 residues. CDR3 protein: CASSGQGSYNEQFF. CDR3 nucleotide sequence: TGTGCCAGCAGTGGACAGGGTTCCTACAATGAGCAGTTCTTC.

The rearrangement uses TRBV5-1 and TRBJ2-2; TRBD1 is a possible D gene (6 bases). Looked up from germline, CDR1 is SGHRS and CDR2 is YFSETQ. The CDR3 runs to 15 residues. V lost 7 bases, J lost 1 base, and 14 bases lay in between. CDR3 sequence reads: CASSRLGQNTGELFF. Here the CDR3 DNA reads TGCGCCAGCTCGAGACTGGGACAGAACACCGGGGAGCTGTTTTTT.

V and J are TRBV19 and TRBJ2-2; D possibly corresponds to TRBD1 (5 bases). The length of the CDR3 is 14 residues. V lost 4 bases and J 6 bases, leaving 12 bases between the germline ends. The germline V gene has CDR1 LNHDA and CDR2 SQIVND (reference sequence). The CDR3 DNA follows: TGTGCCAGTAGTACCCAGGGTAGGGCCGGGGAGCTGTTTTTT. Translation: CASSTQGRAGELFF. The full variable domain, its missing parts supplied by reference TRBV19 and TRBJ2-2, is DGGITQSPKYLFRKEGQNVTLSCEQNLNHDAMYWYRQDPGQGLRLIYYSQIVNDFQKGDIAEGYSVSREKKESFPLTVTSAQKNPTAFYLCASSTQGRAGELFFGEGSRLTVL.

This chain joins TRBV5-1 and TRBJ2-3; D is ambiguous. The germline V gene encodes CDR1 SGHRS and CDR2 YFSETQ. The CDR3 is 13 amino acids. The V and J ends lost 4 bases and 4 bases respectively, with 10 bases between them. This CDR3 reads CASSPDLADTQYF. The CDR3, as DNA: TGCGCCAGCAGCCCTGACTTGGCAGATACGCAGTATTTT.

This clone has just one count. The chain links TRBV29-1 to TRBJ2-3; D is perhaps TRBD2 (6 bases). CDR1 is SQVTM and CDR2 is ANQGSEA in the germline V gene. The ends were cut back, 3 bases at V and 3 bases at J, with 10 bases in the middle. The CDR3 spans 13 residues. The CDR3 sequence: CSVEAGRTDTQYF. CDR3 coding DNA: TGCAGCGTTGAGGCGGGGAGAACAGATACGCAGTATTTT.

The chain is built from TRBV4-3 and TRBJ2-1; possible D gene TRBD2, 6 bases. The germline V gene encodes CDR1 LGHNA and CDR2 YSLEER. This CDR3 has 15 amino acids. Trimming removed 1 base from V and 4 bases from J, with 11 bases in between. Here the CDR3 DNA reads TGCGCCAGCAGCCAAGGACACGGGGGATACAATGAGCAGTTCTTC. This codes for CASSQGHGGYNEQFF.

This rearrangement joins TRBV5-6 to TRBJ2-6, with D unclear. The CDR3 totals 16 residues. Germline values: CDR1 SGHDT, CDR2 YYEEEE. With 4 bases removed from V and 0 bases from J, the gap between germline ends came to 11 bases. The DNA for the CDR3 is TGTGCCAGCAGCCCGGACGGAAACTCTGGGGCCAACGTCCTGACTTTC. It codes for CASSPDGNSGANVLTF.

The V gene is TRBV6-6, the J gene TRBJ1-5; 7 bases align to TRBD1. Germline CDR1 and CDR2: MNHNY and SVGAGI (reference sequence). Losses at the gene ends were 6 bases for V and 7 bases for J; bases not matched to a gene: 6. CDR3 length equals 13 residues. The CDR3 region is CASSPGGWQPQHF. Here the CDR3 DNA reads TGTGCCAGCAGCCCAGGGGGGTGGCAGCCCCAGCATTTT.

The V call is TRBV2, the J call TRBJ1-4; 9 bases line up with TRBD1. J lost 5 bases, V lost 6 bases, and 7 bases had no gene match. In germline, CDR1 is SNHLY, CDR2 FYNNEI. The CDR3 totals 15 residues. The CDR3 is CASRVTGGGNEKLFF. The CDR3 DNA reads as TGTGCCAGCAGGGTAACAGGGGGCGGGAATGAAAAACTGTTTTTT. Complete variable domain (other parts from reference TRBV2 and TRBJ1-4): EPEVTQTPSHQVTQMGQEVILRCVPISNHLYFYWYRQILGQKVEFLVSFYNNEISEKSEIFDDQFSVERPDGSNFTLKIRSTKLEDSAMYFCASRVTGGGNEKLFFGSGTQLSVL.

The chain recombines TRBV5-1 with TRBJ1-6; perhaps TRBD1 as D (6 bases). V lost 4 bases and J 12 bases, leaving 17 bases between the germline ends. The CDR3 is 14 residues long. CDR1 and CDR2 from the germline V gene are SGHRS and YFSETQ. The CDR3, as DNA: TGCGCCAGCAGCGTGGGGGGCGCTGGGAAACCCCTCCACTTT. Translated: CASSVGGAGKPLHF.

This clone was detected only once. V is TRBV5-1 and J is TRBJ1-6; 9 bases are a match to TRBD1. Germline CDR1 SGHRS, CDR2 YFSETQ. The CDR3 runs to 17 residues. The trim removed 2 bases at V and 5 bases at J, leaving 8 bases unmatched. CDR3 in DNA: TGCGCCAGCAGCTTTGTCACAGGGGGCTTCGATAATTCACCCCTCCACTTT. As protein: CASSFVTGGFDNSPLHF.

J is TRBJ1-6 and V is TRBV5-4; 7 nucleotides match TRBD1. V lost 4 bases to trimming and J lost 7 bases; unmatched junction nucleotides: 8. Germline CDR1 reads SGHNT; CDR2 reads YYREEE (reference sequence). The CDR3 has 15 residues. CDR3 DNA sequence: TGTGCCAGCAGCGCCCGGGACAGACAAAATTCACCCCTCCACTTT. This translates into CASSARDRQNSPLHF.

Comments on this clone: Since a much larger clone is just one base distant, this may be a read error. Within the sample, other DNA sequences also encode this same CDR3. The rearrangement joins TRBV7-8 to TRBJ1-5; tentative D call: TRBD1 (5 bases). The CDR3 runs to 14 residues. Germline V gene sequence: CDR1 SGHVS, CDR2 FQNEAQ. V was cut by 0 bases and J by 4 bases, with 7 bases left in between. Written as DNA, the CDR3 is TGTGCCAGCAGCTTAGCGGAGGGGAATCAGCCCCAGCATTTT. This translates into CASSLAEGNQPQHF.

This clone has just one count. The V gene is TRBV5-5, the J gene TRBJ2-7; maybe TRBD1 (6 bases). Germline V lookup: CDR1 SGHKS, CDR2 YYEKEE (reference sequence). This CDR3 spans 14 amino acids. V lost 0 bases to trimming and J lost 6 bases, with 13 bases between them. The CDR3: CASSLVGGTSEQYF. The CDR3 nucleotides are TGTGCCAGCAGCTTGGTTGGGGGCACTTCCGAGCAGTACTTC.

The V call is TRBV6-1, the J call TRBJ2-7, with TRBD1 as a possible D gene (6 bases). Germline values: CDR1 MNHNS, CDR2 SASEGT. V was clipped by 1 base and J by 0 bases, with 10 bases between them. The CDR3 spans 15 residues. CDR3 bases: TGTGCCAGCAGTGAAGTGACGGACAGCTCCTACGAGCAGTACTTC. Translated, it gives CASSEVTDSSYEQYF.

The chain couples TRBV9 to TRBJ1-2; 7 bases are shared with TRBD1. CDR3 length: 14 residues. With 5 bases clipped from V and 2 bases from J, the junction kept 6 bases outside the gene matches. The germline CDR1 and CDR2 sequences are SGDLS and YYNGEE. This chain's CDR3 is CASRGGGSNYGYTF. In DNA, the CDR3 is TGTGCCAGCAGGGGAGGGGGCTCCAACTATGGCTACACCTTC.

The chain employs TRBV12-5 and TRBJ2-7, with TRBD2 matching over 7 bases. The CDR3 is made up of 15 amino acids. J gave up 9 bases and V 0 bases, and 11 bases lay outside the gene matches. Per germline, CDR1 LGHNT and CDR2 FRNRAP. CDR3 region: CASGLVRGGASGQYF. The DNA for the CDR3 is TGTGCTAGTGGTTTGGTACGCGGGGGAGCTTCGGGGCAGTACTTC.

The gene calls are TRBV27 and TRBJ2-5; 8 bases are a match to TRBD2. This CDR3 has 15 residues. The junction had 8 bases not matched to a gene; V was cut back by 5 bases and J by 3 bases. Germline V gives CDR1 MNHEY, CDR2 SMNVEV (reference sequence). The DNA of the CDR3 is TGTGCCAGCAGTCCCCTGTCGGGGGGGAAAGAGACCCAGTACTTC. Protein sequence: CASSPLSGGKETQYF.